These T cell receptor beta chains were read from a single sample in a study of glioma-infiltrating T cells after dendritic cell vaccination. The protocol was immunoSEQ multiplex PCR, while the TCRdb copy is restricted to in-frame clones and leaves out a portion. The table has under 130,000 clones, approximately 80% seen once. The sample was blood, taken before dendritic cell vaccination. These receptors were obtained from a human donor with glioblastoma. CDR3s leave out the opening cysteine and the closing phenylalanine or tryptophan.

TRBV7-2,TRBJ1-3,ASSRDREAGNTIY
TRBV4-3,TRBJ1-2,ASSQDRQGPHYGYT
TRBV5-1,TRBJ2-1,ASSTGEGDSYNEQF
TRBV30,TRBJ2-1,AWNSGEGAYNEQF
TRBV19,TRBJ1-1,ASKRQGDRSVEAF
TRBV7-6,TRBJ1-5,ASQSGSNQPQH
TRBV5-1,TRBJ1-2,ASSWGQGAYGYT
TRBV4-2,TRBJ1-1,ASSQDWGLLMNTEAF
TRBV5-1,TRBJ1-5,ASRRDGQINQPQH
TRBV5-1,TRBJ1-4,ASSLTATTNEKLF
TRBV5-1,-,ASSLEARGHEQY
TRBV7-6,TRBJ1-2,ASSLEAAGVNGYT
TRBV4-1,TRBJ1-1,ASSQDSGANTEAF
TRBV10-3,TRBJ1-1,AISESEVGAF
TRBV4-2,TRBJ1-1,ASSHAGTEDTEAF
TRBV19,TRBJ1-3,ASSPRGLISGNTIY
TRBV18,TRBJ2-6,ASSPNAGAGANVLT
TRBV11-3,TRBJ2-7,ASSLEGGTGHEQY
TRBV19,TRBJ2-7,ASSIGGRDEQY
TRBV6-6,TRBJ2-7,ASSSRTGTGEQY
TRBV5-4,TRBJ1-1,ASSGGGAGTEAF
TRBV9,TRBJ1-2,ASSVSGGGGYT
TRBV25-1,TRBJ2-7,ASSDHGGDYEQY
TRBV6-5,TRBJ2-7,ASTPQGHRTEQY
TRBV9,TRBJ2-1,ASSVVAGWNNEQF
TRBV7-9,TRBJ2-1,ASSSGTSGANEQF
TRBV7-9,TRBJ1-3,ASSISTGDGNTIY